Described below is a single T cell receptor beta chain sequence and its context. Its antigen remains unidentified. No much larger clonotype is one base removed from it; base qualities were not supplied. This entry belongs to a study of T cells after yellow fever vaccination (dated by TCRdb to the late 2010s). Notes on the research overall: The SMART-Seq v4 Ultra Low Input RNA kit was used to prepare libraries from fractions with low cell numbers. To follow T-cell clones before and after primary and booster YFV17D yellow fever vaccination, bulk TCR alpha and beta repertoires were sequenced over time. Bulk PBMC replicates and cell subsets were isolated from blood drawn at multiple timepoints before and after both primary and secondary immunization. Two healthy male donors, one aged 18 to 30 and one aged 30 to 40 years, were included in the cohort.

The treatment or condition label, read with the paper, signifies: live attenuated yellow fever vaccine strain. Two biological replicates of bulk PBMCs were collected at each blood-draw timepoint. PBMCs were isolated from peripheral blood using a standard Ficoll-Paque protocol. TriZol was used to extract RNA from bulk PBMCs, CD4 and CD8 fractions, and dextramer-positive and dextramer-negative fractions. Taken from cysteine to phenylalanine, the CDR3 has 14 residues. Left in the record is the CDR3 DNA by itself, 42 bases read in frame from the first base. The germline V gene (reference sequence) yields DFQATT for CDR1 and SNEGSKA for CDR2. A distance of 7 bases separates the germline ends of V and J, which lose 0 bases and 0 bases respectively. TCR cDNA was synthesized by 5'RACE template switching, which introduced a universal primer site and unique molecular identifiers. Priming of cDNA synthesis was performed from both the TCR alpha and TCR beta constant segments. Library amplification used two PCR steps, and the second PCR step added sample barcodes and sequencing adapters. Sequencing of libraries was done on Illumina HiSeq 2500 (2x100 bp) or NovaSeq (2x150 bp). As for the authors' bioinformatics: MIGEC handled demultiplexing of reads and collapsing into UMI consensus sequences, while MiXCR performed V(D)J alignment. Vaccine-responding clonotypes were defined with edgeR using replicate PBMC samples, requiring FDR below 0.01 and a log2 fold change above 5 up to day 15. Bulk clonotypes were assigned CD4 or CD8 identity according to which sequenced CD4 or CD8 repertoire held them at higher abundance. TCRdb reanalyzed the raw reads on its own, using fastp at Q25 for trimming and MiXCR for clone calling, and kept in-frame beta chains. Rows with a matching CDR3 protein are joined into one entry that keeps the most common DNA and genes. The V and J calls here are based on TCRdb, not the publication. In all, the sample holds around 610,000 distinct CDR3 sequences, and approximately 12% of those were seen once. Over 12% of the sample is held by the ten biggest clonotypes.

Findings and caveats that apply to the study as a whole: Compared with the primary T-cell response, the secondary T-cell response was weaker but faster, peaking on day 5 rather than day 15. The study included only a couple of donors, which limits how far the findings can be generalized. A small share of clonotypes was detected in both CD4 and CD8 compartments, with the overlap likely arising from convergent recombination. After the booster, most of the clones that had expanded following primary vaccination were detected again (almost 98% of CD4 and around 90% of CD8), which suggests that memory was broadly maintained. Because abundant contaminating clonotypes from the bulk population could be contained in FACS-sorted repertoires, computational filtering was required.

The clonotype was recovered from a man aged 25 to 40 who received the YFV17D yellow fever vaccine. Material: PBMCs, obtained on the day of the yellow fever booster vaccination. The chain couples TRBV20-1 to TRBJ2-3; no D gene is confidently identified. Here is the DNA: TGCAGTGCTAGAGACCCCGGTAGCACAGATACGCAGTATTTT. Translated, this gives CSARDPGSTDTQYF.